This T cell receptor beta chain was sequenced in a study of regulatory T cells in long-lasting Graves disease. Regarding this clonotype: Its antigen remains unknown.

Time point specified: newly diagnosed GD, antithyroid drugs for less than 3 months. PBMC RNA was the source of the TCR library. Study results and caveats: TCR diversity in persistent Graves' patients was below that of newly diagnosed ones. Accuracy might have suffered from few samples.

With 0 bases removed from V and 7 bases from J, the gap between germline ends came to 6 bases. CDR1 is GTSNPN and CDR2 is SVGIG in the germline V gene (reference sequence). The length of the CDR3 is 11 residues. Both iRepertoire HTBI primers and Arm-PCR of CDR3 regions were used to build the TCR beta libraries. TCRdb reprocessed the multiplex PCR reads via MiXCR and lists one record per CDR3 protein. The data contain 410,000 or so distinct CDR3 sequences, about 16% of them singletons. These data are also associated with another study on T cells in Graves' hyperthyroidism and ophthalmopathy. That report notes: TCR CDR3 regions were first amplified by RT-PCR with HTBI primers. Peripheral blood also featured most of the thyroid clonotypes expanded above 0.001.

V is TRBV30 and J is TRBJ2-5; D call uncertain. Sample: peripheral blood mononuclear cells (PBMCs), taken at new diagnosis, from a patient treated with antithyroid drugs. This sequence originates from a woman in her 30s with Graves disease. The CDR3 spells CAWSVPGTQYF. CDR3 DNA sequence: TGTGCCTGGAGTGTACCCGGGACCCAGTACTTC.